The 17 T cell receptor beta chains presented below share a single source sample, sequenced in a study of shared clonotypes between healthy human individuals. Sequencing was performed with immunoSEQ multiplex PCR; in TCRdb, only in-frame clones are kept and a portion is missing. The table includes approximately 500,000 clones, 90% to 97% detected once. The material sequenced was naive CD4+ T cells sorted from blood. Noted subset: CD45RA+ positively selected. Source of these receptors: a woman aged 25 to 45 in good health.

CDR3 region: CASSSPSTGLGYTF. CDR3 coding DNA: TGTGCCAGCAGTTCACCCTCAACAGGGCTTGGCTACACCTTC. This sequence joins TRBV28 and TRBJ1-2; D is possibly TRBD1 (6 bases). The V gene's germline CDR1 is MDHEN and CDR2 SYDVKM. Between the trimmed V and J ends, which lost 4 bases and 7 bases, there was a span of 16 bases. CDR3 length: 14 residues.

The chain couples TRBV18 to TRBJ2-7, with TRBD2 as a possible D gene (6 bases). CDR1 KGHSH and CDR2 LQKENI come from the germline V gene. The CDR3 length is 16 residues. V shed 2 bases and J shed 3 bases, with 17 bases lying between them. The CDR3 protein is CASSPLRGHHNYEQYF. The CDR3 nucleotides read TGTGCCAGCTCACCATTGCGGGGTCACCACAACTACGAGCAGTACTTC. Supplemented by reference TRBV18 and TRBJ2-7, the full variable domain reads NAGVMQNPRHLVRRRGQEARLRCSPMKGHSHVYWYRQLPEEGLKFMVYLQKENIIDESGMPKERFSAEFPKEGPSILRIQQVVRGDSAAYFCASSPLRGHHNYEQYFGPGTRLTVT.

This clone was seen more than once but under ten times. This chain uses TRBV2 with TRBJ1-5; 9 bases match TRBD1. The CDR3 sequence is 14 residues long. Germline CDR1 is SNHLY and CDR2 is FYNNEI. The junction had 8 bases not matched to a gene; V was cut back by 8 bases and J by 6 bases. CDR3 in DNA: TGTGCCAGCGGCGGGACAGGGCTCGGTCAGCCCCAGCATTTT. Its protein product is CASGGTGLGQPQHF.

V usage is TRBV7-3 and J usage is TRBJ1-1, with TRBD1 as a possible D gene (5 bases). This CDR3 region has 15 residues. V was trimmed by 5 bases and J by 1 base, leaving 14 bases between them. The germline V gene has CDR1 SGHTA and CDR2 FQGTGA. The CDR3 spells CASSPRGAPNTEAFF. In DNA form, the CDR3 reads TGTGCCAGCAGCCCTCGGGGCGCTCCGAACACTGAAGCTTTCTTT.

This chain links TRBV5-8 with TRBJ1-2, with D maybe TRBD1 (6 bases). The CDR3 extends over 14 amino acids. V lost 0 bases, J lost 4 bases, and 10 bases lay in between. Germline CDR1 SGHTS, CDR2 YDEGEE. The CDR3: CASSLVRGPYGYTF. DNA of the CDR3: TGTGCCAGCAGCTTGGTCAGGGGCCCCTATGGCTACACCTTC.

Of note for this clone: Other DNA sequences in the sample encode the same CDR3. The chain employs TRBV18 and TRBJ2-7; 9 bases match TRBD1. The CDR3 runs 13 residues. The ends lost 6 bases at V and 2 bases at J; junction bases unmatched: 2. CDR1 and CDR2 from the germline V gene are KGHSH and LQKENI. The CDR3 loop reads CASSTGGTYEQYF. Written as DNA, the CDR3 is TGTGCCAGCTCGACAGGGGGTACCTACGAGCAGTACTTC.

V gene TRBV19 combines with J gene TRBJ1-2; 7 nucleotides match TRBD1. V shed 5 bases, J shed 1 base, and the junction held 10 bases outside the gene matches. CDR1 is LNHDA and CDR2 is SQIVND in the germline V gene (reference sequence). CDR3 length: 16 residues. In DNA form, the CDR3 reads TGTGCCAGTAGTCAACAGCGTGGGACAGTTAACTATGGCTACACCTTC. It yields the protein CASSQQRGTVNYGYTF.

J is TRBJ2-1 and V is TRBV19, with 12 bases aligning to TRBD2. The CDR3 loop spans 17 amino acids. J was trimmed by 9 bases and V by 3 bases; bases with no gene match: 12. Per germline, CDR1 LNHDA and CDR2 SQIVND (reference sequence). CDR3 bases: TGTGCCAGTAGTATCGATGTACTAGCGGGAGGCAGGGGTGAGCAGTTCTTC. Translating it yields CASSIDVLAGGRGEQFF.

The chain has TRBV28 and TRBJ1-4; the match to TRBD1 covers 9 bases. The V gene end was trimmed by 6 bases and the J gene end by 7 bases; junction bases not matched to a gene: 12. Germline V CDR1 and CDR2: MDHEN, SYDVKM. This CDR3 contains 16 residues. The CDR3 DNA is TGTGCCAGCAGCCCACCCTCACAGGGGGCGGGTGAAAAACTGTTTTTT. Its protein is CASSPPSQGAGEKLFF.

This chain joins TRBV11-2 and TRBJ2-1; 9 bases are a match to TRBD1. The CDR3 extends over 16 amino acids. Germline lookup yields CDR1 SGHAT and CDR2 FQNNGV. Unmatched junction bases numbered 14, after V lost 6 bases and J lost 8 bases. The CDR3, as DNA: TGTGCCAGCAGATTGTCCGGGACAGGGTCTTATCATGAGCAGTTCTTC. This translates into CASRLSGTGSYHEQFF.

The rearrangement links TRBV15 to TRBJ1-6, with D unclear. The V end was cut by 0 bases, the J end by 6 bases, with 9 bases between. This CDR3 has 15 residues. Germline assignment: CDR1 LNHNV and CDR2 YYDKDF (reference sequence). CDR3 sequence: CATSRDRLGNSPLHF. DNA for the CDR3: TGTGCCACCAGCAGAGACCGGTTGGGTAATTCACCCCTCCACTTT.

V and J are TRBV7-9 and TRBJ2-2; 7 nucleotides agree with TRBD1. J gave up 5 bases and V 5 bases, and 8 bases lay outside the gene matches. Germline V gene data show CDR1 as SEHNR and CDR2 as FQNEAQ (reference sequence). The CDR3 sequence is 15 residues long. In nucleotides, the CDR3 is TGTGCCAGCAGCACTAAAAAGACAGGGACCGGGGAGCTGTTTTTT. Translated, it gives CASSTKKTGTGELFF.

The V gene is TRBV2, the J gene TRBJ1-2; 7 bases fit TRBD1. V shed 6 bases, J shed 4 bases, and the junction held 20 bases outside the gene matches. Germline V lookup: CDR1 SNHLY, CDR2 FYNNEI. The length of the CDR3 is 18 residues. CDR3 in DNA: TGTGCCAGCAGGGAATTTCTGACCAGGGGACAGAGCATCTATGGCTACACCTTC. Translated, it gives CASREFLTRGQSIYGYTF. Combining the CDR3 with reference TRBV2 and TRBJ1-2 gives the whole variable domain EPEVTQTPSHQVTQMGQEVILRCVPISNHLYFYWYRQILGQKVEFLVSFYNNEISEKSEIFDDQFSVERPDGSNFTLKIRSTKLEDSAMYFCASREFLTRGQSIYGYTFGSGTRLTVV.

The V call is TRBV5-4, the J call TRBJ2-5; TRBD2 matches 7 bases. Unmatched junction bases numbered 7, after V lost 6 bases and J lost 2 bases. The CDR3 length is 14 residues. Germline V gene lookup returns CDR1 SGHNT and CDR2 YYREEE (reference sequence). CDR3 loop: CASKPTSVQETQYF. DNA of the CDR3: TGTGCCAGCAAACCCACTAGCGTACAAGAGACCCAGTACTTC.

The chain uses TRBV11-2 and TRBJ1-2; the D is unclear. The CDR3 loop spans 15 amino acids. The germline CDR1 and CDR2 sequences are SGHAT and FQNNGV. Trimming stripped 1 base from V and 2 bases from J, with 11 bases between. CDR3 protein: CASSLGGRPNYGYTF. The CDR3 nucleotides read TGTGCCAGCAGCTTAGGTGGCAGACCGAACTATGGCTACACCTTC.

The J gene is TRBJ1-3, the V gene TRBV4-2; the D is unclear. The V end was cut by 4 bases, the J end by 4 bases, with 11 bases between. This CDR3 has 14 residues. The V gene's germline CDR1 is LGHNA and CDR2 YNFKEQ. CDR3 sequence reads: CASSPPIDGNTIYF. The CDR3 DNA reads TGTGCCAGCAGCCCCCCTATAGACGGAAACACCATATATTTT.

The chain uses TRBV20-1 and TRBJ2-3; no reliable D call. The V gene's germline CDR1 is DFQATT and CDR2 SNEGSKA (reference sequence). The length of the CDR3 is 10 residues. V was trimmed by 4 bases and J by 7 bases, leaving 6 bases between them. The CDR3 coding sequence is TGCAGTGCTATGGTTCATACGCAGTATTTT. Protein product: CSAMVHTQYF.